The rows below give T cell receptor beta chains drawn from one sample of a study of cytomegalovirus exposure and HLA in healthy donors. Libraries were prepared by immunoSEQ multiplex PCR; TCRdb keeps only in-frame clonotypes and omits some of them. This repertoire comprises fewer than 250,000 clones; its ten largest clones make up about 0.9%. The sample comprised PBMCs. These receptors were taken from a woman aged 30 to 39 in good health and CMV-seropositive. Each CDR3 is given without its conserved first and last residue. The order of the fields is V gene, D gene, CDR3 protein. The D gene is left open where the match is weak.

V gene: TRBV11-1
D gene: -
CDR3 protein: ASSLDRFTEAF

V gene: TRBV7-2
D gene: TRBD2
CDR3 protein: ASSLGGLAGGPFYEQY

V gene: TRBV5-1
D gene: -
CDR3 protein: ASSFQTDTQY

V gene: TRBV10-2
D gene: TRBD2
CDR3 protein: ASSAGGDTQY

V gene: TRBV5-1
D gene: TRBD2
CDR3 protein: ASSSGLAGNTGELF

V gene: TRBV29-1
D gene: TRBD2
CDR3 protein: SVASPGLAGAGEQY

V gene: TRBV14
D gene: -
CDR3 protein: ASSQVGLAPETQY

V gene: TRBV4-1
D gene: -
CDR3 protein: ASSQVQVSYEQY

V gene: TRBV4-1
D gene: -
CDR3 protein: ASSQSPTQQETQY

V gene: TRBV29-1
D gene: TRBD2
CDR3 protein: SVGLPGLGYNEQF

V gene: TRBV28
D gene: -
CDR3 protein: ASTARTMSSGELF

V gene: TRBV19
D gene: TRBD1
CDR3 protein: ASSIPGQARVYT

V gene: TRBV28
D gene: TRBD1
CDR3 protein: ASRGGQGNTEAF

V gene: TRBV7-6
D gene: -
CDR3 protein: ASSLGSAKYTQY

V gene: TRBV2
D gene: TRBD1
CDR3 protein: ASSQGQGAYNEQF

V gene: TRBV4-2
D gene: TRBD1
CDR3 protein: ASSLQGDTQY

V gene: TRBV27
D gene: -
CDR3 protein: ASSFGDTYEQY

V gene: TRBV29-1
D gene: TRBD1
CDR3 protein: SVGQGPHLNYGYT

V gene: TRBV7-2
D gene: -
CDR3 protein: ASSSDVPGFQETQY

V gene: TRBV5-4
D gene: TRBD2
CDR3 protein: ASSLRQAGEETQY

V gene: TRBV6-4
D gene: -
CDR3 protein: ASSATGISQETQY

V gene: TRBV28
D gene: -
CDR3 protein: ASSLPVAGYDNEQF

V gene: TRBV7-8
D gene: TRBD2
CDR3 protein: ASSLSGTTSSYNEQF

V gene: TRBV6-5
D gene: TRBD1
CDR3 protein: ASRPTGGFTEQY

V gene: TRBV28
D gene: TRBD1
CDR3 protein: ASTVTGTGGYT

V gene: TRBV11-2
D gene: TRBD1
CDR3 protein: ASSAGTGYGYT

V gene: TRBV7-2
D gene: TRBD2
CDR3 protein: ASSPASGVGETQY

V gene: TRBV9
D gene: -
CDR3 protein: ASSGGRGGSMNTEAF

V gene: TRBV11-2
D gene: -
CDR3 protein: ASSLRSGGNEQF

V gene: TRBV10-2
D gene: TRBD2
CDR3 protein: ASRLAENYEQY

V gene: TRBV5-5
D gene: -
CDR3 protein: ASSLEAAENTEAF

V gene: TRBV14
D gene: TRBD1
CDR3 protein: ASSQWTGGREQY

V gene: TRBV10-3
D gene: TRBD2
CDR3 protein: AIRGGATDTQY

V gene: TRBV11-2
D gene: TRBD1
CDR3 protein: ASSLGTGEAYEQY

V gene: TRBV28
D gene: -
CDR3 protein: ASSTGEGGSYGYT

V gene: TRBV5-6
D gene: -
CDR3 protein: ASSYPQGSSYEQY

V gene: TRBV5-1
D gene: TRBD1
CDR3 protein: ASSLLQGSEQY

V gene: TRBV9
D gene: -
CDR3 protein: ASSPGWGQF

V gene: TRBV6-5
D gene: -
CDR3 protein: ASSYSYRDQETQY

V gene: TRBV29-1
D gene: TRBD1
CDR3 protein: SVDRGQGYNTGELF

V gene: TRBV6-5
D gene: -
CDR3 protein: ASMSGATNEKLF

V gene: TRBV5-1
D gene: -
CDR3 protein: ASSLGAAGTEAF

V gene: TRBV7-7
D gene: TRBD2
CDR3 protein: ASSAGTSATNTQY

V gene: TRBV6-5
D gene: TRBD1
CDR3 protein: ASIGLQGHEQY

V gene: TRBV18
D gene: TRBD1
CDR3 protein: ASSPRQGGSPLH

V gene: TRBV9
D gene: -
CDR3 protein: ASSVGRETVGDTQY

V gene: TRBV7-2
D gene: TRBD1
CDR3 protein: ASSRDRGMDGYT

V gene: TRBV6-5
D gene: -
CDR3 protein: ASSEGLGTIFTF

V gene: TRBV27
D gene: TRBD1
CDR3 protein: ASREGQGSGANVLT

V gene: TRBV29-1
D gene: -
CDR3 protein: SVDAAGDQETQY

V gene: TRBV29-1
D gene: -
CDR3 protein: SVTGSNTEAF

V gene: TRBV7-9
D gene: -
CDR3 protein: ASSPVWGGRSEQY

V gene: TRBV7-7
D gene: -
CDR3 protein: ASSLDYNGELF